These 22 T cell receptor beta chains share one sample of origin, sequenced in a study of T cell repertoires in cytomegalovirus infection. TCRdb reprocessed the reads with MiXCR, giving one entry per CDR3 protein. The profile shows 250,000 or so distinct CDR3 sequences, 15% to 20% of them singletons. The specimen was CD8+ T cells from PBMCs. These receptors originate from a human donor in good health (CMV status not recorded). Some clones in this sample may be carry-over from other donors' samples.

Only a few counts were recorded for this clonotype. The chain links TRBV28 to TRBJ2-7, with a weak D call TRBD2 (6 bases). Germline V CDR1 and CDR2: MDHEN, SYDVKM. Deletions cut 6 bases from V and 3 bases from J, with 15 bases between. The CDR3 has 14 residues. The DNA of the CDR3 is TGTGCCAGCAGCCACTTTCGGGGGTTCTACGAGCAGTACTTC. This sequence encodes CASSHFRGFYEQYF.

The V call is TRBV5-1, the J call TRBJ2-1, with 8 bases lining up with TRBD1. The CDR3 has 14 amino acids. The germline CDR1 and CDR2 sequences are SGHRS and YFSETQ. Trimming took 5 bases from V and 4 from J; bases not matched to a gene: 5. The CDR3 loop reads CASSSTGAYNEQFF. For the CDR3, the DNA is TGCGCCAGCAGTTCGACAGGGGCTTACAATGAGCAGTTCTTC. Together with reference TRBV5-1 and TRBJ2-1, the CDR3 gives the full variable domain: KAGVTQTPRYLIKTRGQQVTLSCSPISGHRSVSWYQQTPGQGLQFLFEYFSETQRNKGNFPGRFSGRQFSNSRSEMNVSTLELGDSALYLCASSSTGAYNEQFFGPGTRLTVL.

This clonotype was seen more than once but under ten times. V is TRBV20-1 and J is TRBJ1-2; D gene uncertain. Germline CDR1 reads DFQATT; CDR2 reads SNEGSKA (reference sequence). The V end was cut by 0 bases, the J end by 3 bases, with 11 bases between. The CDR3 covers 14 residues. CDR3 protein: CSARDDGIDYGYTF. In nucleotides, the CDR3 is TGCAGTGCTAGAGATGACGGGATAGACTATGGCTACACCTTC.

The chain links TRBV4-3 to TRBJ1-3, with D unresolved. CDR3 length: 19 amino acids. V was clipped by 0 bases and J by 0 bases, with 18 bases between them. Germline lookup yields CDR1 LGHNA and CDR2 YSLEER. In DNA form, the CDR3 reads TGCGCCAGCAGCCAAGATAGCGCGGCGGTGCAACACTCTGGAAACACCATATATTTT. Protein: CASSQDSAAVQHSGNTIYF.

The chain combines TRBV12-3 or TRBV12-4 with TRBJ2-7; D is unresolved. The CDR3 is 15 amino acids. Trimming cost V 6 bases and J 2 bases, with 17 bases left between them. CDR3 DNA sequence: TGTGCCAGCAGCCCCGTTGACGGAGATACCTACGAGCAGTACTTC. Its protein product is CASSPVDGDTYEQYF.

This clonotype was picked up many times. The chain carries TRBV28 and TRBJ1-2; D is unclear. The CDR3 covers 13 residues. CDR1 is MDHEN and CDR2 is SYDVKM in the germline V gene. Trimming cost V 3 bases and J 5 bases, with 10 bases left between them. For the CDR3, the DNA is TGTGCCAGCAGTTTCTCACGTTGGTATGGCTACACCTTC. Protein product: CASSFSRWYGYTF.

This chain uses TRBV29-1 with TRBJ1-1; TRBD1 is a possible D gene (5 bases). V gave up 4 bases and J gave up 4 bases, with 13 bases separating them. Germline CDR1 and CDR2: SQVTM and ANQGSEA. The CDR3 extends over 13 amino acids. Here the CDR3 reads CSVVSIGATEAFF. The CDR3 region has the DNA TGCAGCGTTGTTTCTATCGGGGCCACTGAAGCTTTCTTT.

The chain links TRBV20-1 to TRBJ2-7, with 8 nucleotides matching TRBD1. In germline, CDR1 is DFQATT, CDR2 SNEGSKA (reference sequence). After removal of 5 bases from V and 1 base from J, the junction contained 10 bases not matched to a gene. CDR3 length equals 15 residues. CDR3 DNA: TGCAGTGCTTCAGTCTGGGACAGGTCTTCCTACGAGCAGTACTTC. Amino acid sequence: CSASVWDRSSYEQYF.

This clonotype has just a few counts. The gene calls are TRBV4-2 and TRBJ2-1; tentatively, D is TRBD2 (6 bases). Trimming removed 0 bases from V and 7 bases from J, with 13 bases in between. The CDR3 sequence is 15 residues long. From germline, CDR1 is LGHNA and CDR2 YNFKEQ. The CDR3 coding sequence is TGTGCCAGCAGCCAAGAAGACGGGGGAGCGAATGAGCAGTTCTTC. This codes for CASSQEDGGANEQFF.

This clonotype was recorded at least ten times. CDR3 nucleotide sequence: TGTGCCAGCAGCTTAGGAGGGACAGTTTATAGCAATCAGCCCCAGCATTTT. It specifies CASSLGGTVYSNQPQHF. J is TRBJ1-5 and V is TRBV7-8, with TRBD1 matching over 7 bases. From germline, CDR1 is SGHVS and CDR2 FQNEAQ. Germline trimming cut 1 base from V and 0 bases from J; bases unmatched to any gene: 6. The CDR3 has 17 amino acids.

This clonotype has ten or more counts. The V call is TRBV6-2 or TRBV6-3, the J call TRBJ2-5; perhaps TRBD2 as D (6 bases). The CDR3 is 14 residues long. V lost 7 bases, J lost 5 bases, and 17 bases lay in between. CDR1 and CDR2 (germline): MNHEY, SVGEGT. The CDR3 bases are TGTGCCAGCAAGAAGGAGGGATGGGGGGAGACCCAGTACTTC. It encodes CASKKEGWGETQYF.

The rearrangement uses TRBV28 and TRBJ2-7; TRBD1 agrees at 11 bases. This CDR3 region has 18 residues. V was pared by 1 base and J by 5 bases, with 13 bases of the junction left unmatched. The germline CDR1 and CDR2 sequences are MDHEN and SYDVKM. CDR3 coding DNA: TGTGCCAGCAGTTTATTTAGGACAGGGGGCGATTTTCTCGACGAGCAGTACTTC. Its protein is CASSLFRTGGDFLDEQYF.

This clonotype was recorded once. At one end the junction does not follow the germline gene, possibly because of a read error. The chain couples TRBV4-2 to TRBJ1-6; D is undetermined. The CDR3 totals 15 residues. CDR1 and CDR2 from the germline V gene are LGHNA and YNFKEQ. CDR3 amino acids: CASSQESSMGSPPHF. The CDR3 nucleotides are TGTGCCAGCAGCCAAGAAAGCTCAATGGGTTCACCCCCCCACTTT.

The genes are TRBV24-1 and TRBJ2-1; TRBD2 matches 9 bases. V was clipped by 4 bases and J by 0 bases; unmatched bases: 9. Germline V gene data show CDR1 as KGHDR and CDR2 as SFDVKD. CDR3 length: 18 residues. The CDR3, as DNA: TGTGCCACCAGTGACTCCGGGACTAGCTGGAGCTCCTACAATGAGCAGTTCTTC. It encodes CATSDSGTSWSSYNEQFF.

The rearrangement links TRBV10-3 to TRBJ1-5; possibly TRBD1 for D (6 bases). The germline V and J ends were trimmed by 0 bases and 7 bases, with 7 bases remaining between them. Germline V gene lookup returns CDR1 ENHRY and CDR2 SYGVKD. This CDR3 has 13 amino acids. The CDR3 nucleotides read TGTGCCATCAGTGAGTCGCAGGGGCAGCCCCAGCATTTT. Amino acids: CAISESQGQPQHF.

This clonotype was detected ten times or more. The rearrangement links TRBV7-8 to TRBJ2-7, with D possibly being TRBD2 (7 bases). The germline V and J ends were trimmed by 1 base and 3 bases, with 10 bases remaining between them. The germline V gene encodes CDR1 SGHVS and CDR2 FQNEAQ. The CDR3 runs 14 residues. The CDR3 region is CASSLGGGHYEQYF. CDR3 nucleotides: TGTGCCAGCAGCTTAGGCGGGGGACACTACGAGCAGTACTTC.

This clonotype was found a few times. CDR3 region: CASTEGQANEKLFF. DNA of the CDR3: TGTGCCAGCACCGAAGGACAGGCTAATGAAAAACTGTTTTTT. The V and J genes are TRBV2 and TRBJ1-4; 7 positions match TRBD1. V lost 7 bases and J lost 3; bases outside the gene matches: 5. The CDR3 has 14 residues. CDR1 is SNHLY and CDR2 is FYNNEI in the germline V gene.

CDR3 sequence (DNA): TGTGCCAGCAGTCGCGGAGGACCCACGAACACCGGGGAGCTGTTTTTT. Protein product: CASSRGGPTNTGELFF. J is TRBJ2-2 and V is TRBV12-3 or TRBV12-4; tentative D call: TRBD2 (5 bases). V was shortened by 5 bases and J by 0 bases, with 13 bases between the two germline ends. The CDR3 runs to 16 residues.

The table lists this clonotype with a few counts. This rearrangement joins TRBV6-2 or TRBV6-3 to TRBJ1-2; D not certain. Trimming pared 2 bases from V and 2 bases from J, leaving 27 bases between. Per the germline V gene, CDR1 is MNHEY and CDR2 is SVGEGT. The CDR3 is made up of 20 amino acids. The CDR3 region is CASSYTPSSTGFLRNYGYTF. CDR3 DNA: TGTGCCAGCAGTTACACGCCCTCCAGTACCGGTTTCCTCCGAAACTATGGCTACACCTTC.

A word on this clonotype: It may be a read error: a sequence one base away is much more abundant. This chain links TRBV7-4 with TRBJ2-5, with D hard to call. This CDR3 has 12 residues. CDR1 is SGHVT, CDR2 SQSDAQ, per germline. The CDR3 DNA sequence: TGTCCCAGCAGCTTCATAGAAGAGACCCAGTACTTC. This translates into CPSSFIEETQYF. The whole variable domain, remainder taken from reference TRBV7-4 and TRBJ2-5, is GAGVSQSPRYKVAKRGRDVALRCDSISGHVTLYWYRQTLGQGSEVLTYSQSDAQRDKSGRPSGRFSAERPERSVSTLKIQRTEQGDSAVYLCPSSFIEETQYFGPGTRLLVL.

The CDR3 region has the DNA TGCGCCAGCAGCCCTGTGTGGACAGGGGCAACTCGGGGCTACACCTTC. This translates into CASSPVWTGATRGYTF. The chain is built from TRBV5-1 and TRBJ1-2, with 9 positions matching TRBD1. V trimming: 4 bases; J trimming: 8 bases; junction bases outside the gene matches: 15. This CDR3 contains 16 residues. Germline-derived CDR1 and CDR2 are SGHRS and YFSETQ.

This clonotype occurred many times. The chain recombines TRBV7-8 with TRBJ2-5; D not certain. V was trimmed by 0 bases and J by 2 bases, leaving 7 bases between them. Germline V gene data show CDR1 as SGHVS and CDR2 as FQNEAQ. The CDR3 is 14 residues long. The DNA for the CDR3 is TGTGCCAGCAGCTTAGCGGGGTGGCAAGAGACCCAGTACTTC. Its translation is CASSLAGWQETQYF.